Below are 25 T cell receptor beta chains sequenced from a single sample in a study of PD-1 blockade in classical Hodgkin lymphoma. The table came from immunoSEQ multiplex PCR; TCRdb's copy has only in-frame clones and leaves some out. The table has 17,000 or so clones, over 60% seen once. The sample's time point: cycle 4 day 1 (C4D1), after less than 7 weeks of nivolumab. All patients experienced relapse after autologous stem cell transplantation, and brentuximab vedotin exposure was variable. Specimen: peripheral blood mononuclear cells (PBMCs), collected before the fourth cycle of nivolumab. The receptors originated from a human donor with classical Hodgkin lymphoma.

The V gene is TRBV25-1, the J gene TRBJ1-2; D is uncertain. The ends were cut back, 1 base at V and 2 bases at J, with 8 bases in the middle. The CDR3 contains 14 residues. Germline CDR1 and CDR2: MGHDK and SYGVNS. The CDR3 protein is CASSEFGQNYGYTF. The DNA for the CDR3 is TGTGCCAGCAGTGAATTTGGGCAGAACTATGGCTACACCTTC.

This clone was found once. The V and J genes are TRBV6-5 and TRBJ1-6; D call uncertain. Germline lookup yields CDR1 MNHEY and CDR2 SVGAGI. Trimming took 5 bases from V and 7 from J, leaving 12 bases between them. The CDR3 has 14 amino acids. CDR3 amino acids: CASSHEKGNSPLHF. In DNA, the CDR3 is TGTGCCAGCAGTCACGAGAAGGGCAATTCACCCCTCCACTTT.

The genes are TRBV28 and TRBJ2-2; D is unresolved. Germline V CDR1 and CDR2: MDHEN, SYDVKM. CDR3 length equals 13 residues. Trimming removed 2 bases from V and 4 bases from J, with 5 bases in between. The chain's CDR3 is CASSLGSTGELFF. The CDR3 nucleotides are TGTGCCAGCAGTTTAGGTTCCACCGGGGAGCTGTTTTTT.

This clone was found once. This chain's CDR3 is CASSQDPEAADTQYF. Written as DNA, the CDR3 is TGCGCCAGCAGCCAAGACCCAGAGGCGGCAGATACGCAGTATTTT. This chain joins TRBV4-1 and TRBJ2-3; D is unclear. The germline gives CDR1 MGHRA, CDR2 YSYEKL. CDR3 size: 15 residues. The V and J ends lost 0 bases and 4 bases respectively, with 11 bases between them.

V usage is TRBV27 and J usage is TRBJ2-3; 11 nucleotides line up with TRBD2. This CDR3 has 15 residues. Per the germline V gene, CDR1 is MNHEY and CDR2 is SMNVEV (reference sequence). After removal of 3 bases from V and 4 bases from J, the junction contained 3 bases not matched to a gene. CDR3 DNA sequence: TGTGCCAGCAGTTTTGTAGCGGGAGGGGCAGATACGCAGTATTTT. Its protein is CASSFVAGGADTQYF.

This clone has only one observation. The chain combines TRBV28 with TRBJ2-7; D not resolved. CDR1 and CDR2 (germline): MDHEN, SYDVKM. V was pared by 6 bases and J by 2 bases, with 11 bases between. The CDR3 loop spans 13 amino acids. CDR3 in amino acids: CASSSGRAYEQYF. The DNA for the CDR3 is TGTGCCAGCAGCTCCGGTCGAGCCTACGAGCAGTACTTC. Full variable domain (outside the CDR3, taken from reference TRBV28 and TRBJ2-7): DVKVTQSSRYLVKRTGEKVFLECVQDMDHENMFWYRQDPGLGLRLIYFSYDVKMKEKGDIPEGYSVSREKKERFSLILESASTNQTSMYLCASSSGRAYEQYFGPGTRLTVT.

V usage is TRBV5-1 and J usage is TRBJ2-2; the match to TRBD2 covers 9 bases. The CDR3 totals 18 residues. Germline V gene data show CDR1 as SGHRS and CDR2 as YFSETQ. Losses at the gene ends were 0 bases for V and 6 bases for J; bases not matched to a gene: 12. The CDR3 reads CASSLALLASGTAGELFF. CDR3 bases: TGCGCCAGCAGCTTGGCCTTATTGGCTAGCGGGACCGCCGGGGAGCTGTTTTTT.

This chain joins TRBV18 and TRBJ1-2; a possible D gene is TRBD1 (6 bases). V was clipped by 3 bases and J by 4 bases, with 18 bases between them. Germline V gene data show CDR1 as KGHSH and CDR2 as LQKENI. The CDR3 loop spans 16 amino acids. In DNA, the CDR3 is TGTGCCAGCTCACCCGCCGTGGGGGGGGCGAGCTATGGCTACACCTTC. Protein: CASSPAVGGASYGYTF.

This chain uses TRBV6-1 with TRBJ1-5, with TRBD1 as a possible D gene (5 bases). CDR1 is MNHNS, CDR2 SASEGT, per germline. V gave up 8 bases and J gave up 1 base, with 12 bases separating them. There are 14 residues in the CDR3. CDR3 nucleotide sequence: TGTGCCAGCGCCCAGGGTATGAGCAATCAGCCCCAGCATTTT. Protein: CASAQGMSNQPQHF.

This rearrangement joins TRBV28 to TRBJ1-1; D is uncertain. Trimming left V 7 bases short and J 3 bases short, with 9 bases between. This CDR3 contains 12 residues. Germline V gene lookup returns CDR1 MDHEN and CDR2 SYDVKM. This CDR3 reads CASKTIDTEAFF. CDR3 DNA sequence: TGTGCCAGCAAAACAATTGACACTGAAGCTTTCTTT.

The J gene is TRBJ1-1, the V gene TRBV13; a possible D gene is TRBD1 (5 bases). V gave up 6 bases and J gave up 0 bases, with 17 bases separating them. The CDR3 length is 16 residues. Germline CDR1 and CDR2: PRHDT and FYEKMQ (reference sequence). CDR3 residues: CASSENLWGMNTEAFF. CDR3 sequence (DNA): TGTGCCAGCAGTGAAAATCTTTGGGGGATGAACACTGAAGCTTTCTTT. The variable domain in full, completed from reference TRBV13 and TRBJ1-1, reads AAGVIQSPRHLIKEKRETATLKCYPIPRHDTVYWYQQGPGQDPQFLISFYEKMQSDKGSIPDRFSAQQFSDYHSELNMSSLELGDSALYFCASSENLWGMNTEAFFGQGTRLTVV.

The chain carries TRBV19 and TRBJ1-1; possible D gene TRBD1, 5 bases. Trimming took off 5 bases at V and 3 bases at J, with 19 bases between the two ends. Germline values: CDR1 LNHDA, CDR2 SQIVND (reference sequence). CDR3 length: 16 amino acids. CDR3 loop: CASSARGAGPDTEAFF. CDR3 nucleotide sequence: TGTGCCAGTAGTGCCCGGGGCGCGGGCCCGGACACTGAAGCTTTCTTT.

The V and J genes are TRBV6-6 and TRBJ2-7, with D tentatively TRBD1 (6 bases). This CDR3 spans 13 amino acids. CDR1 and CDR2 from the germline V gene are MNHNY and SVGAGI (reference sequence). V was clipped by 7 bases and J by 1 base, with 11 bases between them. The CDR3 DNA reads as TGTGCCAGCAACCAACAGGGTTCCTACGAGCAGTACTTC. It specifies CASNQQGSYEQYF.

This clone came up once. The genes are TRBV28 and TRBJ2-2; D unresolved. Trimming took 6 bases from V and 1 from J, leaving 12 bases between them. Germline V gene sequence: CDR1 MDHEN, CDR2 SYDVKM. The CDR3 loop spans 15 amino acids. The DNA for the CDR3 is TGTGCCAGCAGCCAACTTACTAAGAACACCGGGGAGCTGTTTTTT. Translating it yields CASSQLTKNTGELFF.

This clone has a single count. The gene calls are TRBV5-4 and TRBJ2-1; D may be TRBD2 (6 bases). There are 15 residues in the CDR3. Germline CDR1 and CDR2: SGHNT and YYREEE (reference sequence). V was shortened by 2 bases and J by 0 bases, with 9 bases between the two germline ends. CDR3 sequence: CASSFGGSSYNEQFF. DNA of the CDR3: TGTGCCAGCAGCTTTGGAGGGAGCTCCTACAATGAGCAGTTCTTC.

This chain uses TRBV7-8 with TRBJ2-1, with TRBD2 identical over 9 bases. The germline CDR1 and CDR2 sequences are SGHVS and FQNEAQ. This CDR3 has 15 residues. Losses at the gene ends were 0 bases for V and 7 bases for J; bases not matched to a gene: 4. The CDR3 DNA sequence: TGTGCCAGCAGCTTAGCACTAGCGGGTATTAATGAGCAGTTCTTC. This codes for CASSLALAGINEQFF.

In this sample, this clone turned up a few times. CDR3 nucleotide sequence: TGTGCCAGCAGCCGACAGGGGCTGGAAGAGACCCAGTACTTC. The encoded protein is CASSRQGLEETQYF. The rearrangement joins TRBV2 to TRBJ2-5; 8 bases align to TRBD1. The CDR3 spans 14 residues. V lost 6 bases, J lost 3 bases, and 6 bases stayed unmatched. The germline V gene has CDR1 SNHLY and CDR2 FYNNEI. The whole variable domain, remainder taken from reference TRBV2 and TRBJ2-5, is EPEVTQTPSHQVTQMGQEVILRCVPISNHLYFYWYRQILGQKVEFLVSFYNNEISEKSEIFDDQFSVERPDGSNFTLKIRSTKLEDSAMYFCASSRQGLEETQYFGPGTRLLVL.

The rearrangement uses TRBV27 and TRBJ1-2; TRBD1 is a possible D gene (5 bases). CDR1 is MNHEY and CDR2 is SMNVEV in the germline V gene (reference sequence). V was pared by 5 bases and J by 7 bases, with 14 bases between. The CDR3 runs 13 residues. CDR3 bases: TGTGCCAGCAGTATTACCAGGGCCTCTGGCTACACCTTC. Translating it yields CASSITRASGYTF.

The chain carries TRBV2 and TRBJ2-2; 7 positions match TRBD1. Trimming took 6 bases from V and 2 from J; bases not matched to a gene: 6. Germline-derived CDR1 and CDR2 are SNHLY and FYNNEI. This CDR3 is 15 amino acids long. The CDR3 DNA is TGTGCCAGCAGGAGGACAGGAGTTAACACCGGGGAGCTGTTTTTT. Its protein product is CASRRTGVNTGELFF.

The rearrangement joins TRBV6-5 to TRBJ1-5; the D is unclear. Per germline, CDR1 MNHEY and CDR2 SVGAGI. The V end was cut by 2 bases, the J end by 2 bases, with 10 bases between. This CDR3 spans 15 amino acids. CDR3 in amino acids: CASSYKAGGNQPQHF. CDR3 nucleotide sequence: TGTGCCAGCAGTTACAAGGCGGGAGGCAATCAGCCCCAGCATTTT.

The V gene is TRBV29-1, the J gene TRBJ2-7; no clear D gene. The CDR3 is 12 residues long. With 0 bases removed from V and 3 bases from J, the gap between germline ends came to 6 bases. CDR1 and CDR2 from the germline V gene are SQVTM and ANQGSEA. Here the CDR3 DNA reads TGCAGCGTTGAAGATTCGGACTACGAGCAGTACTTC. Its translation: CSVEDSDYEQYF.

The chain is built from TRBV9 and TRBJ2-3, with a weak D call TRBD1 (5 bases). Trimming removed 1 base at V and 2 bases at J, with 11 bases between. The CDR3 extends over 15 amino acids. Looked up from germline, CDR1 is SGDLS and CDR2 is YYNGEE. CDR3 region: CASSVMGRATDTQYF. The DNA for the CDR3 is TGTGCCAGCAGCGTAATGGGCAGGGCCACAGATACGCAGTATTTT. The full variable domain, rest sourced from reference TRBV9 and TRBJ2-3, is DSGVTQTPKHLITATGQRVTLRCSPRSGDLSVYWYQQSLDQGLQFLIQYYNGEERAKGNILERFSAQQFPDLHSELNLSSLELGDSALYFCASSVMGRATDTQYFGPGTRLTVL.

This clone was counted between two and nine times. The V and J genes are TRBV2 and TRBJ1-4; D may be TRBD1 (6 bases). CDR1 is SNHLY, CDR2 FYNNEI, per germline. This CDR3 has 12 residues. The germline V and J ends were trimmed by 7 bases and 8 bases, with 11 bases remaining between them. CDR3 region: CASITTGEKLFF. The DNA for the CDR3 is TGTGCCAGCATCACTACAGGGGAAAAACTGTTTTTT.

This sequence joins TRBV5-1 and TRBJ2-2; no clear D. The germline gives CDR1 SGHRS, CDR2 YFSETQ. V gave up 5 bases and J gave up 0 bases, with 8 bases separating them. The CDR3 extends over 14 amino acids. The DNA for the CDR3 is TGCGCCAGCAGTGAGAGGACGAACACCGGGGAGCTGTTTTTT. Protein sequence: CASSERTNTGELFF. The whole variable domain, remainder taken from reference TRBV5-1 and TRBJ2-2, is KAGVTQTPRYLIKTRGQQVTLSCSPISGHRSVSWYQQTPGQGLQFLFEYFSETQRNKGNFPGRFSGRQFSNSRSEMNVSTLELGDSALYLCASSERTNTGELFFGEGSRLTVL.

V and J are TRBV6-5 and TRBJ2-2; D remains ambiguous. The CDR3 covers 16 residues. V was clipped by 3 bases and J by 3 bases, with 14 bases between them. Germline V CDR1 and CDR2: MNHEY, SVGAGI. The CDR3 DNA sequence: TGTGCCAGCAGTTATGGTATCCCTTCGTACACCGGGGAGCTGTTTTTT. Translated: CASSYGIPSYTGELFF.